This T cell receptor (beta chain) was observed in a study of blood T cell repertoires in COVID-19. On the study more broadly: Acute-phase and convalescent COVID-19 samples originated in the United States, Italy and Spain.

The assay was immunoSEQ multiplex PCR, and TCRdb's table has in-frame clones only and misses some. This repertoire shows around 300,000 clones, roughly 90% found once; its top ten account for roughly 4%. Germline assignment: CDR1 SGHTA and CDR2 FQGTGA. The CDR3 consists of 15 residues. Trimming pared 1 base from V and 2 bases from J, leaving 12 bases between. This sequence originates from a woman in her forties or fifties with active or convalescent COVID-19. V gene TRBV7-3 combines with J gene TRBJ2-7; weak D call: TRBD1 (5 bases). The sample taken for sequencing was peripheral blood. CDR3 sequence (DNA): TGTGCCAGCAGCTTAAACCCGGCAGGGCCCTACGAGCAGTACTTC. It translates to CASSLNPAGPYEQYF.